These 28 T cell receptor beta chains originate from one sample sequenced in a study of T cell responses to AZD1222 COVID-19 vaccine (dated by TCRdb to the early 2020s). This specimen's time point label, interpreted: baseline before first vaccination. The sample's treatment or condition label is to be understood as: meningococcal conjugate vaccine given as trial control. Preparation of the library involved the immunoSEQ multiplex PCR assay. This is the immuneACCESS table as TCRdb keeps it, with only in-frame sequences that have V and J called. A part of the clones is gone; compared with another copy, unresolved V genes explain less than half, and the rest is unexplained. The sample data list about 150,000 clones, and around four fifths of these were observed just once. Of the sample, about 3.8% falls within the top ten clones. The material was peripheral blood, obtained on day 0 of MenACWY control vaccination. The receptors were sampled from an adult in good health.

The chain is built from TRBV19 and TRBJ1-6; TRBD1 might be the D (6 bases). Per the germline V gene, CDR1 is LNHDA and CDR2 is SQIVND (reference sequence). CDR3 size: 14 residues. V gave up 3 bases and J gave up 11 bases, with 14 bases separating them. The CDR3 protein is CASSIRTDSTPLHF. The DNA of the CDR3 is TGTGCCAGTAGTATTAGGACAGATTCAACACCCCTCCACTTT.

This sequence joins TRBV7-9 and TRBJ2-3; 9 positions match TRBD1. Germline trimming cut 5 bases from V and 5 bases from J; bases unmatched to any gene: 8. The CDR3 runs to 15 residues. Germline CDR1 and CDR2: SEHNR and FQNEAQ (reference sequence). This CDR3 is CASSQGDREQDTQYF. DNA for the CDR3: TGTGCCAGCAGCCAAGGGGACAGGGAGCAAGATACGCAGTATTTT.

The rearrangement links TRBV7-2 to TRBJ1-6; unclear D gene. CDR1 and CDR2 from the germline V gene are SGHTA and FQGNSA. The CDR3 totals 15 residues. V was cut by 4 bases and J by 8 bases, with 15 bases left in between. The CDR3 coding sequence is TGTGCCAGCAGCTCTCGATCAGGAGGGCATTCACCCCTCCACTTT. It specifies CASSSRSGGHSPLHF.

The table lists this clone with a few counts. Other DNA sequences in this specimen translate into the identical CDR3. The chain couples TRBV4-1 to TRBJ1-1, with D perhaps TRBD1 (5 bases). The CDR3 consists of 13 residues. V was pared by 0 bases and J by 3 bases, with 5 bases between. Germline CDR1 is MGHRA and CDR2 is YSYEKL. CDR3 sequence (DNA): TGCGCCAGCAGCCAAGACAGGGACACTGAAGCTTTCTTT. As protein: CASSQDRDTEAFF.

The chain employs TRBV2 and TRBJ1-1; tentatively, D is TRBD1 (5 bases). V gave up 4 bases and J gave up 4 bases, with 13 bases separating them. CDR1 and CDR2 from the germline V gene are SNHLY and FYNNEI. CDR3 length: 14 residues. CDR3 protein: CASSAGELSTEAFF. The CDR3 bases are TGTGCCAGCAGTGCGGGGGAGCTGAGCACTGAAGCTTTCTTT.

A few counts support this clone. The chain is built from TRBV4-1 and TRBJ2-4; 9 bases match TRBD2. The CDR3 contains 20 residues. Per the germline V gene, CDR1 is MGHRA and CDR2 is YSYEKL. The V segment lost 2 bases and the J segment 1 base; nucleotides outside the gene matches: 15. CDR3 nucleotides: TGCGCCAGCAGCCAACCGCGGGGGGGCACCCAGGCGCTGGCCAAAAACATTCAGTACTTC. Its protein is CASSQPRGGTQALAKNIQYF.

V gene TRBV18 combines with J gene TRBJ1-5; D perhaps matches TRBD1 (5 bases). V shed 3 bases and J shed 2 bases, with 11 bases lying between them. There are 15 residues in the CDR3. Germline V lookup: CDR1 KGHSH, CDR2 LQKENI. The CDR3 loop reads CASSPREGRNQPQHF. CDR3 nucleotides: TGTGCCAGCTCACCCAGGGAGGGTCGCAATCAGCCCCAGCATTTT. The full variable domain, its missing parts supplied by reference TRBV18 and TRBJ1-5, is NAGVMQNPRHLVRRRGQEARLRCSPMKGHSHVYWYRQLPEEGLKFMVYLQKENIIDESGMPKERFSAEFPKEGPSILRIQQVVRGDSAAYFCASSPREGRNQPQHFGDGTRLSIL.

The sample holds a few counts of this clone. CDR3 sequence (DNA): TGTGCCAGCAGTTTTACCTCTCTGGGCTACACCTTC. Its protein is CASSFTSLGYTF. The chain is built from TRBV28 and TRBJ1-2, with unresolved D. The CDR3 covers 12 residues. Trimming took 3 bases from V and 8 from J, leaving 10 bases between them. Germline V gene lookup returns CDR1 MDHEN and CDR2 SYDVKM.

In its sample, this clone was seen many times. This chain joins TRBV29-1 and TRBJ2-3; 10 bases are shared with TRBD1. Germline V lookup: CDR1 SQVTM, CDR2 ANQGSEA. The CDR3 totals 12 residues. Trimming took 7 bases from V and 6 from J; bases not matched to a gene: 4. CDR3 loop: CSGDRGVDTQYF. In DNA, the CDR3 is TGCAGCGGGGACAGGGGTGTGGATACGCAGTATTTT.

The rearrangement joins TRBV3-1 (or the pseudogene TRBV3-2) to TRBJ2-2, with 8 nucleotides matching TRBD2. The CDR3 consists of 15 residues. Looked up from germline, CDR1 is LGHDT and CDR2 is YNNKEL (reference sequence). J lost 6 bases, V lost 2 bases, and 5 bases had no gene match. Here the CDR3 DNA reads TGTGCCAGCAGCCAAAGTCACGGGGGGGCCGGGGAGCTGTTTTTT. Its translation: CASSQSHGGAGELFF.

The chain combines TRBV30 with TRBJ1-1; TRBD1 is a possible D gene (5 bases). Trimming removed 3 bases at V and 2 bases at J, with 16 bases between. The V gene's germline CDR1 is GTSNPN and CDR2 SVGIG (reference sequence). This CDR3 has 15 amino acids. CDR3 coding DNA: TGTGCCTGGAGCGGCTTCGGGGGACCAAACACTGAAGCTTTCTTT. Residues: CAWSGFGGPNTEAFF.

The chain is built from TRBV30 and TRBJ1-3, with a tentative D call TRBD1 (6 bases). The CDR3 sequence is 13 residues long. The ends were cut back, 0 bases at V and 6 bases at J, with 9 bases in the middle. Germline-derived CDR1 and CDR2 are GTSNPN and SVGIG (reference sequence). The CDR3 DNA is TGTGCCTGGAGTGTCACAGGGTTAAACACCATATATTTT. This codes for CAWSVTGLNTIYF.

The rearrangement joins TRBV2 to TRBJ1-5; perhaps TRBD1 as D (6 bases). Germline CDR1 and CDR2: SNHLY and FYNNEI. The V gene lost 6 bases and the J gene lost 5 bases, with 17 bases spanning the gap. This CDR3 spans 15 amino acids. The CDR3 DNA sequence: TGTGCCAGCAGAGAGCAGGGGACCCCTTATCAGCCCCAGCATTTT. The encoded protein is CASREQGTPYQPQHF.

This clone was counted a few times. The J gene is TRBJ2-3, the V gene TRBV29-1; D unresolved. The V gene lost 3 bases and the J gene lost 3 bases, with 13 bases spanning the gap. Germline V lookup: CDR1 SQVTM, CDR2 ANQGSEA. The CDR3 consists of 14 residues. This CDR3 is CSVDRPQGTDTQYF. For the CDR3, the DNA is TGCAGCGTTGACCGACCTCAAGGGACAGATACGCAGTATTTT.

In its sample, this clone was seen a few times. CDR3 bases: TGTGCCAGCAGTGCTAGCGGGGGGGGTCGGGATACGCAGTATTTT. Its protein is CASSASGGGRDTQYF. The rearrangement uses TRBV2 and TRBJ2-3, with 12 bases that match TRBD2. The germline gives CDR1 SNHLY, CDR2 FYNNEI. The CDR3 is 15 amino acids. The J segment lost 6 bases and the V segment lost 4 bases, leaving 5 bases of the junction unmatched.

The chain is built from TRBV9 and TRBJ1-2, with a tentative D call TRBD1 (6 bases). Per the germline V gene, CDR1 is SGDLS and CDR2 is YYNGEE. The CDR3 runs 14 residues. Between the trimmed V and J ends, which lost 0 bases and 5 bases, there was a span of 11 bases. The CDR3 DNA reads TGTGCCAGCAGCGTAGCATCCAGGGGTTATGGCTACACCTTC. Amino acids: CASSVASRGYGYTF.

The chain recombines TRBV2 with TRBJ2-1, with 8 bases fitting TRBD1. The CDR3 runs to 14 residues. V trimming: 8 bases; J trimming: 9 bases; junction bases outside the gene matches: 12. CDR1 and CDR2 from the germline V gene are SNHLY and FYNNEI. This CDR3 is CASLGQGGSGEQFF. In DNA form, the CDR3 reads TGTGCCAGCCTCGGACAGGGAGGCTCTGGTGAGCAGTTCTTC.

The V and J genes are TRBV4-1 and TRBJ1-4; 9 nucleotides match TRBD1. CDR1 and CDR2 from the germline V gene are MGHRA and YSYEKL. The ends lost 1 base at V and 2 bases at J; junction bases unmatched: 2. The CDR3 has 16 residues. The chain's CDR3 is CASSQAQGATNEKLFF. The CDR3 DNA reads TGCGCCAGCAGCCAAGCACAGGGGGCGACTAATGAAAAACTGTTTTTT.

The CDR3 nucleotides read TGTGCCATCAGTGAGGGGACCAATGAGCAGTTCTTC. This encodes CAISEGTNEQFF. V is TRBV10-3 and J is TRBJ2-1, with D perhaps matching TRBD1 or TRBD2 (5 bases each). Germline lookup yields CDR1 ENHRY and CDR2 SYGVKD. V was shortened by 2 bases and J by 6 bases, with 5 bases between the two germline ends. The CDR3 is 12 amino acids.

The chain couples TRBV29-1 to TRBJ1-2, with TRBD1 matching 9 bases. CDR3 length: 15 amino acids. Losses at the gene ends were 3 bases for V and 3 bases for J; bases not matched to a gene: 8. Germline CDR1 is SQVTM and CDR2 is ANQGSEA. The chain's CDR3 is CSVELLGQGHYGYTF. The CDR3, as DNA: TGCAGCGTTGAGCTCCTGGGACAGGGTCACTATGGCTACACCTTC.

This sequence joins TRBV9 and TRBJ1-2; D unclear. The germline gives CDR1 SGDLS, CDR2 YYNGEE. CDR3 length: 13 residues. The V end was cut by 5 bases, the J end by 1 base, with 9 bases between. Written as DNA, the CDR3 is TGTGCCAGCAGAGCAGATAGTAACTATGGCTACACCTTC. It codes for CASRADSNYGYTF.

This chain joins TRBV27 and TRBJ2-2; no firm D call. The CDR3 length is 14 residues. V was trimmed by 4 bases and J by 6 bases, leaving 12 bases between them. Germline V gene data show CDR1 as MNHEY and CDR2 as SMNVEV (reference sequence). In DNA form, the CDR3 reads TGTGCCAGCAGTTCGTTTGGGTCCGCCGGGGAGCTGTTTTTT. Translated: CASSSFGSAGELFF.

This clone was seen more than once but under ten times. As DNA, the CDR3 is TGTGCCAGCACTAAGACAGGGAACTATGGCTACACCTTC. Translated, it gives CASTKTGNYGYTF. The rearrangement uses TRBV28 and TRBJ1-2; 7 nucleotides line up with TRBD1. The CDR3 contains 13 residues. J lost 2 bases, V lost 7 bases, and 4 bases had no gene match. From germline, CDR1 is MDHEN and CDR2 SYDVKM.

The chain employs TRBV3-1 (or the pseudogene TRBV3-2) and TRBJ1-3, with 10 bases lining up with TRBD1. The CDR3 sequence is 16 residues long. The V and J ends lost 8 bases and 5 bases, in that order; junction bases with no gene match: 12. CDR1 is LGHDT, CDR2 YNNKEL, per germline (reference sequence). Here the CDR3 reads CASGPRQGAFRNTIYF. In DNA form, the CDR3 reads TGTGCCAGCGGTCCGAGACAGGGGGCTTTTCGAAACACCATATATTTT.

The chain recombines TRBV6-5 with TRBJ2-7; TRBD1 aligns across 8 bases. In germline, CDR1 is MNHEY, CDR2 SVGAGI. V trimming: 5 bases; J trimming: 6 bases; junction bases outside the gene matches: 3. The CDR3 consists of 12 residues. CDR3 amino acids: CASSQQGGEQYF. The CDR3 DNA is TGTGCCAGCAGTCAACAGGGGGGCGAGCAGTACTTC.

The genes are TRBV6-5 and TRBJ1-5; 9 bases fit TRBD1. The CDR3 sequence is 15 residues long. The trim removed 6 bases at V and 5 bases at J, leaving 8 bases unmatched. Germline V gene data show CDR1 as MNHEY and CDR2 as SVGAGI. The CDR3 DNA sequence: TGTGCCAGCAGCAAAACGGGACAGGGTTATCAGCCCCAGCATTTT. Its translation: CASSKTGQGYQPQHF.

This clone was observed a handful of times. CDR3 amino acids: CASSYLGGEESPLHF. CDR3 sequence (DNA): TGTGCCAGCAGTTACCTTGGGGGGGAAGAGTCACCCCTCCACTTT. V and J are TRBV6-5 and TRBJ1-6, with D possibly matching TRBD1 (5 bases). Looked up from germline, CDR1 is MNHEY and CDR2 is SVGAGI. V lost 2 bases to trimming and J lost 10 bases, with 15 bases between them. The CDR3 consists of 15 residues.

The chain has TRBV3-1 (or the pseudogene TRBV3-2) and TRBJ1-1; no clear D. The ends were cut back, 1 base at V and 1 base at J, with 7 bases in the middle. This CDR3 region has 14 residues. Germline V gene data show CDR1 as LGHDT and CDR2 as YNNKEL (reference sequence). The CDR3 DNA reads TGTGCCAGCAGCCAAGGGAGGAGGAACACTGAAGCTTTCTTT. Amino acid sequence: CASSQGRRNTEAFF.